One sample yielded the 20 T cell receptor beta chains listed below, sequenced in a study of T-cell reconstitution after alpha-beta-depleted transplantation in children. Using unique molecular identifiers, the investigators prepared the TCRbeta library. One entry per CDR3 protein results from TCRdb running MiXCR on the PCR reads. Among hundreds of thousands of distinct CDR3 sequences, about an eighth were seen once, and the ten largest hold around 0.8%. The source material was PBMCs, sampled before TCRalphabeta/CD19-depleted stem cell transplant. These receptors originate from a girl aged 2 to 9 with congenital amegakaryocytic thrombocytopenia, due to receive a stem cell transplant.

In this sample, this clonotype turned up many times. The chain links TRBV20-1 to TRBJ2-3; D is unresolved. V lost 3 bases to trimming and J lost 2 bases, with 9 bases between them. CDR3 length: 13 amino acids. Per the germline V gene, CDR1 is DFQATT and CDR2 is SNEGSKA (reference sequence). This CDR3 is CSASSRFTDTQYF. The CDR3 nucleotides read TGCAGTGCTAGTTCCCGTTTCACAGATACGCAGTATTTT.

Worth noting for this clonotype: One end of the junction is discordant with germline, which a read error may explain. This chain connects TRBV7-9 to TRBJ1-2; a possible D gene is TRBD1 (6 bases). Germline V gene lookup returns CDR1 SEHNR and CDR2 FQNEAQ (reference sequence). CDR3 length: 13 residues. CDR3 nucleotide sequence: TGTGCCAGCAGCTTAATCAGGGGTGGTGGCGACACCTTC. This translates into CASSLIRGGGDTF. Using reference TRBV7-9 and TRBJ1-2 for the parts outside the CDR3, the full variable domain is DTGVSQNPRHKITKRGQNVTFRCDPISEHNRLYWYRQTLGQGPEFLTYFQNEAQLEKSRLLSDRFSAERPKGSFSTLEIQRTEQGDSAMYLCASSLIRGGGDTFGSGTRLTVV.

This clonotype was found many times. The CDR3 DNA follows: TGTGCCAGCAGTTACGGCACTTCGTACCAAGAGACCCAGTACTTC. Its protein product is CASSYGTSYQETQYF. J is TRBJ2-5 and V is TRBV6-5; D uncertain. Per the germline V gene, CDR1 is MNHEY and CDR2 is SVGAGI. V was trimmed by 2 bases and J by 0 bases, leaving 10 bases between them. This CDR3 spans 15 amino acids.

This clonotype was detected a few times. The J gene is TRBJ2-1, the V gene TRBV7-9; the D call may be TRBD1 or TRBD2 (5 bases each). CDR1 is SEHNR, CDR2 FQNEAQ, per germline (reference sequence). V lost 1 base and J lost 9, with 16 bases in between. The CDR3 has 15 amino acids. CDR3 loop: CASSLDGLIGAEQFF. The CDR3 DNA follows: TGTGCCAGCAGCTTAGATGGTCTGATCGGGGCTGAGCAGTTCTTC.

This clonotype was counted many times. The chain recombines TRBV7-2 with TRBJ2-7, with 10 bases aligning to TRBD2. Germline lookup yields CDR1 SGHTA and CDR2 FQGNSA. V shed 3 bases and J 1 base; nucleotides not matched to a gene: 6. There are 16 residues in the CDR3. CDR3: CASSLSIAGGSYEQYF. CDR3 sequence (DNA): TGTGCCAGCAGCTTGTCCATAGCGGGAGGATCCTACGAGCAGTACTTC.

The chain is built from TRBV28 and TRBJ2-7; tentatively, D is TRBD1 (6 bases). V was clipped by 5 bases and J by 0 bases, with 17 bases between them. Germline CDR1 reads MDHEN; CDR2 reads SYDVKM. The CDR3 sequence is 16 residues long. CDR3 amino acids: CASSPFWRTDSYEQYF. The CDR3 DNA is TGTGCCAGCAGTCCATTCTGGCGGACAGACTCCTACGAGCAGTACTTC.

This clonotype was detected many times. J is TRBJ2-7 and V is TRBV7-9, with 10 bases that match TRBD2. V shed 4 bases, J shed 3 bases, and the junction held 6 bases outside the gene matches. The CDR3 totals 15 residues. Germline-derived CDR1 and CDR2 are SEHNR and FQNEAQ (reference sequence). The CDR3 sequence: CASSSLAGWDYEQYF. CDR3 nucleotide sequence: TGTGCCAGCAGCTCACTAGCGGGATGGGACTACGAGCAGTACTTC.

This clonotype came up a few times. The chain joins TRBV25-1 to TRBJ2-7; D not resolved. The CDR3 is 13 residues long. V was shortened by 3 bases and J by 6 bases, with 12 bases between the two germline ends. Germline CDR1 MGHDK, CDR2 SYGVNS. CDR3 residues: CASSEQEFFEQYF. Written as DNA, the CDR3 is TGTGCCAGCAGTGAGCAGGAATTTTTCGAGCAGTACTTC.

At least ten counts were recorded for this clonotype. This chain links TRBV20-1 with TRBJ2-7; D is ambiguous. Germline V gene data show CDR1 as DFQATT and CDR2 as SNEGSKA (reference sequence). Trimming stripped 4 bases from V and 2 bases from J, with 12 bases between. This CDR3 is built from 13 residues. CDR3 region: CSANARHTYEQYF. The CDR3 region has the DNA TGCAGTGCTAATGCCCGGCATACCTACGAGCAGTACTTC.

The rearrangement joins TRBV5-1 to TRBJ2-7; 7 positions match TRBD1. With 0 bases clipped from V and 6 bases from J, the junction kept 9 bases outside the gene matches. The CDR3 is 15 residues long. CDR1 and CDR2 (germline): SGHRS, YFSETQ. The CDR3 DNA follows: TGCGCCAGCAGCTTGGTCCCGGGACAGTTCGGCGAGCAGTACTTC. Residues: CASSLVPGQFGEQYF.

Ten or more counts support this clonotype. J is TRBJ2-3 and V is TRBV12-3 or TRBV12-4, with 11 bases identical to TRBD2. The V and J ends lost 4 bases and 0 bases, in that order; junction bases with no gene match: 3. This CDR3 contains 16 residues. The CDR3 is CASSSRLAGSTDTQYF. As DNA, the CDR3 is TGTGCCAGCAGTTCAAGACTAGCGGGGAGCACAGATACGCAGTATTTT.

This clonotype was picked up many times. The chain joins TRBV20-1 to TRBJ2-5; TRBD2 matches at 10 bases. Germline CDR1 reads DFQATT; CDR2 reads SNEGSKA (reference sequence). This CDR3 spans 14 amino acids. With V trimmed by 3 bases and J by 5 bases, 6 bases remained unmatched. The CDR3 loop reads CSASTYSGRETQYF. The DNA of the CDR3 is TGCAGTGCTAGTACCTATAGCGGGAGGGAGACCCAGTACTTC.

The table lists this clonotype with a few counts. CDR3 nucleotide sequence: TGCAGTGCGGGACTAGCGGACCTGTACCAAGAGACCCAGTACTTC. Translating gives CSAGLADLYQETQYF. The chain uses TRBV20-1 and TRBJ2-5; 11 nucleotides agree with TRBD2. The length of the CDR3 is 15 residues. Germline-derived CDR1 and CDR2 are DFQATT and SNEGSKA (reference sequence). V lost 6 bases, J lost 0 bases, and 6 bases stayed unmatched.

V gene TRBV5-1 combines with J gene TRBJ2-7; TRBD2 is a possible D gene (6 bases). CDR1 is SGHRS and CDR2 is YFSETQ in the germline V gene. Between the trimmed V and J ends, which lost 4 bases and 7 bases, there was a span of 15 bases. The CDR3 totals 13 residues. This CDR3 is CASSGTVGGEQYF. The CDR3 nucleotides are TGCGCCAGCAGCGGGACCGTCGGGGGAGAGCAGTACTTC.

Worth noting for this clonotype: The conserved phenylalanine or tryptophan normally closing the CDR3 is absent here, so this likely arose from a read error. The chain couples TRBV7-8 to TRBJ1-1; no clear D. The CDR3 extends over 17 amino acids. Trimming pared 4 bases from V and 0 bases from J, leaving 18 bases between. The germline CDR1 and CDR2 sequences are SGHVS and FQNEAQ. The CDR3 protein is CASSSPGEQPMNTEAFL. CDR3 nucleotides: TGTGCCAGCAGCTCCCCCGGCGAGCAACCCATGAACACTGAAGCTTTCTTG.

This clonotype was recorded a few times. The chain is built from TRBV6-1 and TRBJ2-5, with 7 bases aligning to TRBD2. J was trimmed by 0 bases and V by 10 bases; bases with no gene match: 11. Germline V lookup: CDR1 MNHNS, CDR2 SASEGT. The CDR3 is made up of 15 amino acids. The CDR3 DNA reads as TGTGCCACGGCTAGCGGAGGTTGGTACCAAGAGACCCAGTACTTC. This translates into CATASGGWYQETQYF.

In its sample, this clonotype was seen many times. The J gene is TRBJ1-6, the V gene TRBV20-1, with 7 bases matching TRBD1. This CDR3 spans 13 amino acids. V lost 3 bases, J lost 7 bases, and 3 bases stayed unmatched. Looked up from germline, CDR1 is DFQATT and CDR2 is SNEGSKA (reference sequence). The CDR3 spells CSARGTDNSPLHF. CDR3 nucleotide sequence: TGCAGTGCTAGGGGGACAGACAATTCACCCCTCCACTTT.

The rearrangement links TRBV7-9 to TRBJ2-7, with D possibly matching TRBD1 (5 bases). V was shortened by 5 bases and J by 4 bases, with 12 bases between the two germline ends. The CDR3 has 13 residues. CDR1 is SEHNR and CDR2 is FQNEAQ in the germline V gene (reference sequence). As DNA, the CDR3 is TGTGCCAGCAGCCCAAAAGACAGTTACGAGCAGTACTTC. Amino acids: CASSPKDSYEQYF.

As for this clonotype: A much more abundant neighbour one base away suggests this may be a read error. The chain recombines TRBV5-1 with TRBJ2-7; 8 bases fit TRBD2. CDR3 length: 15 amino acids. Per the germline V gene, CDR1 is SGHRS and CDR2 is YFSETQ. The CDR3 region is CASGLVAGRDYEQYF. The CDR3 DNA reads as TGCGCCAGCGGCTTGGTTGCCGGGAGGGACTACGAGCAGTACTTC.

This clonotype was detected only a few times. This chain joins TRBV20-1 and TRBJ1-5, with D unresolved. CDR3 length: 14 amino acids. Germline CDR1 DFQATT, CDR2 SNEGSKA (reference sequence). V lost 3 bases and J lost 4, with 13 bases in between. The DNA of the CDR3 is TGCAGTGCTAGGCCACCCGTAAGGAATCAGCCCCAGCATTTT. This gives the protein CSARPPVRNQPQHF.